The 25 T cell receptor beta chains given below trace back to one sample, sequenced in a study of Ad26.COV2.S vaccination and SARS-CoV-2 variants. Some clones are missing from TCRdb's copy, which holds only in-frame ones; the method was immunoSEQ multiplex PCR. There are fewer than 400,000 clones in the sample; 88% occur only once, and around 3.4% lies in the top ten. Treatment here: around 19 received Ad26.COV2.S at low or high dose, single or two shots; about 5 received placebo; per-sample allocation not given. Specimen acquisition occurred on day 63 following the initial vaccine or placebo injection. The sample here was peripheral blood, taken in a trial of Ad26.COV2.S vaccine versus placebo. Receptors originate from a person aged 18-60 years who received the Ad26.COV2.S COVID-19 vaccine or a placebo.

This chain connects TRBV7-8 to TRBJ2-1, with TRBD2 matching 8 bases. V trimming: 1 base; J trimming: 5 bases; junction bases outside the gene matches: 16. Germline V gene lookup returns CDR1 SGHVS and CDR2 FQNEAQ. The CDR3 extends over 19 amino acids. The CDR3: CASSLGRSASGYENNEQFF. The DNA of the CDR3 is TGTGCCAGCAGCTTAGGACGATCGGCTAGCGGGTACGAAAACAATGAGCAGTTCTTC. Complete variable domain (other parts from reference TRBV7-8 and TRBJ2-1): GAGVSQSPRYKVAKRGQDVALRCDPISGHVSLFWYQQALGQGPEFLTYFQNEAQLDKSGLPSDRFFAERPEGSVSTLKIQRTQQEDSAVYLCASSLGRSASGYENNEQFFGPGTRLTVL.

The chain is built from TRBV11-2 and TRBJ1-1; D perhaps matches TRBD1 (5 bases). Trimming left V 4 bases short and J 2 bases short, with 11 bases between. From germline, CDR1 is SGHAT and CDR2 FQNNGV. This CDR3 is 14 amino acids long. The CDR3 sequence is CASSWGRTNTEAFF. CDR3 bases: TGTGCCAGCAGCTGGGGACGGACAAACACTGAAGCTTTCTTT.

The chain joins TRBV6-5 to TRBJ1-2, with unresolved D. There are 13 residues in the CDR3. The germline gives CDR1 MNHEY, CDR2 SVGAGI. Trimming cost V 8 bases and J 8 bases, with 18 bases left between them. The CDR3 protein is CASQTMGDWGYTF. In DNA, the CDR3 is TGTGCCAGCCAAACCATGGGAGACTGGGGCTACACCTTC.

This chain joins TRBV27 and TRBJ1-5, with 7 bases identical to TRBD1. The junction had 8 bases not matched to a gene; V was cut back by 6 bases and J by 0 bases. Germline lookup yields CDR1 MNHEY and CDR2 SMNVEV (reference sequence). This CDR3 comprises 16 residues. In DNA form, the CDR3 reads TGTGCCAGCAGCCCCGACAGGGATCTTAGCAATCAGCCCCAGCATTTT. Its translation is CASSPDRDLSNQPQHF.

This clone was seen once. The chain joins TRBV6-5 to TRBJ1-2, with D tentatively TRBD1 (5 bases). Trimming shortened V by 6 bases and J by 4 bases, and 15 bases separated the two germline ends. In germline, CDR1 is MNHEY, CDR2 SVGAGI. The CDR3 spans 14 residues. CDR3 sequence: CASSGPWGGYGYTF. The CDR3 region has the DNA TGTGCCAGCAGCGGCCCTTGGGGGGGCTATGGCTACACCTTC.

This chain links TRBV5-8 with TRBJ1-3; D is uncertain. The germline CDR1 and CDR2 sequences are SGHTS and YDEGEE. V dropped 5 bases and J dropped 0 bases, with 21 bases sitting between them. The CDR3 is 18 residues long. CDR3 in DNA: TGTGCCAGCAGATTGTGGGTAGGCGCGTGGGACTCTGGAAACACCATATATTTT. Its protein product is CASRLWVGAWDSGNTIYF.

The gene calls are TRBV2 and TRBJ1-4; D unclear. Trimming took off 8 bases at V and 11 bases at J, with 15 bases between the two ends. CDR3 length: 12 amino acids. The V gene's germline CDR1 is SNHLY and CDR2 FYNNEI. The CDR3 loop reads CASRAQPLKLFF. The CDR3, as DNA: TGTGCCAGCCGTGCACAGCCATTGAAACTGTTTTTT.

The chain links TRBV21-1 to TRBJ2-7; the tabulated D call, TRBD1, remains unverified against the DNA. TRBV21-1 is tagged as a pseudogene. CDR3 length: 16 residues. For the CDR3, the DNA is TGTGCCAGCAGCAAATTGGGACAGGGGGCATGGGACGAGCAGTACTTC. Amino acids: CASSKLGQGAWDEQYF.

This rearrangement joins TRBV3-1 (or the pseudogene TRBV3-2) to TRBJ2-1; 9 nucleotides match TRBD2. Germline V lookup: CDR1 LGHDT, CDR2 YNNKEL (reference sequence). J lost 8 bases, V lost 0 bases, and 8 bases had no gene match. The CDR3 totals 16 residues. The CDR3 region has the DNA TGTGCCAGCAGCCAAGATCTTGCGGGGGGGCGGGATGAGCAGTTCTTC. It encodes CASSQDLAGGRDEQFF.

The chain recombines TRBV4-1 with TRBJ2-5; TRBD1 matches 7 bases. CDR1 is MGHRA, CDR2 YSYEKL, per germline. V lost 3 bases, J lost 0 bases, and 7 bases stayed unmatched. This CDR3 region has 16 residues. The CDR3 protein is CASSQTDRTYQETQYF. The CDR3 DNA sequence: TGCGCCAGCAGCCAGACGGACAGGACGTACCAAGAGACCCAGTACTTC.

As DNA, the CDR3 is TGTGCCAGTAGTATAGACCCGACAGGGGGCGGGAATGAGCAGTTCTTC. Translated, it gives CASSIDPTGGGNEQFF. This chain links TRBV19 with TRBJ2-1, with 10 bases that match TRBD1. The germline V gene has CDR1 LNHDA and CDR2 SQIVND (reference sequence). This CDR3 region has 16 residues. The V and J ends lost 0 bases and 7 bases, in that order; junction bases with no gene match: 6. Combining the CDR3 with reference TRBV19 and TRBJ2-1 gives the whole variable domain DGGITQSPKYLFRKEGQNVTLSCEQNLNHDAMYWYRQDPGQGLRLIYYSQIVNDFQKGDIAEGYSVSREKKESFPLTVTSAQKNPTAFYLCASSIDPTGGGNEQFFGPGTRLTVL.

In its sample, this clone was seen once. The V call is TRBV7-2, the J call TRBJ1-2; D gene ambiguous. The CDR3 covers 14 residues. CDR1 is SGHTA, CDR2 FQGNSA, per germline. V dropped 4 bases and J dropped 2 bases, with 11 bases sitting between them. The CDR3 loop reads CASSYPGFNYGYTF. The CDR3 DNA is TGTGCCAGCAGCTACCCGGGTTTCAACTATGGCTACACCTTC.

The J gene is TRBJ2-7, the V gene TRBV6-5; 9 nucleotides line up with TRBD1. Germline loops: CDR1 MNHEY, CDR2 SVGAGI. CDR3 length equals 14 residues. V was clipped by 3 bases and J by 6 bases; unmatched bases: 6. CDR3 sequence reads: CASSYPGQGSEQYF. CDR3 in DNA: TGTGCCAGCAGTTATCCGGGACAGGGTAGCGAGCAGTACTTC.

The chain couples TRBV27 to TRBJ1-2; D is ambiguous. Trimming took 2 bases from V and 4 from J, leaving 11 bases between them. CDR1 and CDR2 (germline): MNHEY, SMNVEV (reference sequence). The CDR3 runs to 14 residues. The CDR3 bases are TGTGCCAGCAGTTTAAGTTTCAGATTCTATGGCTACACCTTC. Protein product: CASSLSFRFYGYTF.

The chain is built from TRBV5-4 and TRBJ1-1, with D maybe TRBD1 (5 bases). Germline V gene sequence: CDR1 SGHNT, CDR2 YYREEE (reference sequence). Trimming left V 6 bases short and J 1 base short, with 16 bases between. The CDR3 is made up of 15 amino acids. The CDR3 region is CASIPPEGKNTEAFF. The DNA of the CDR3 is TGTGCCAGCATCCCCCCAGAGGGGAAGAACACTGAAGCTTTCTTT. Drawing the rest from reference TRBV5-4 and TRBJ1-1, the complete variable domain is ETGVTQSPTHLIKTRGQQVTLRCSSQSGHNTVSWYQQALGQGPQFIFQYYREEENGRGNFPPRFSGLQFPNYSSELNVNALELDDSALYLCASIPPEGKNTEAFFGQGTRLTVV.

The chain has TRBV7-2 and TRBJ2-3; 7 bases line up with TRBD2. In germline, CDR1 is SGHTA, CDR2 FQGNSA. The V and J ends lost 5 bases and 5 bases, in that order; junction bases with no gene match: 13. The CDR3 consists of 16 residues. The CDR3 spells CASSGDLGGEQDTQYF. In DNA form, the CDR3 reads TGTGCCAGCAGCGGCGACCTGGGGGGGGAACAAGATACGCAGTATTTT. The entire variable domain, with the rest obtained from reference TRBV7-2 and TRBJ2-3, is as follows: GAGVSQSPSNKVTEKGKDVELRCDPISGHTALYWYRQSLGQGLEFLIYFQGNSAPDKSGLPSDRFSAERTGGSVSTLTIQRTQQEDSAVYLCASSGDLGGEQDTQYFGPGTRLTVL.

The rearrangement links TRBV3-1 (or the pseudogene TRBV3-2) to TRBJ1-1; maybe TRBD1 (5 bases). Trimming took off 1 base at V and 0 bases at J, with 12 bases between the two ends. Germline V gene sequence: CDR1 LGHDT, CDR2 YNNKEL (reference sequence). The CDR3 is made up of 16 amino acids. The CDR3 nucleotides are TGTGCCAGCAGCCAAGTGTACGGGGCCATGAACACTGAAGCTTTCTTT. Translated: CASSQVYGAMNTEAFF.

The chain is built from TRBV30 and TRBJ2-2; 8 positions agree with TRBD1. Germline V gives CDR1 GTSNPN, CDR2 SVGIG (reference sequence). With V trimmed by 2 bases and J by 4 bases, 6 bases remained unmatched. The CDR3 covers 15 residues. The CDR3 protein is CAWSSGTGFTGELFF. The CDR3 DNA sequence: TGTGCCTGGAGTTCCGGGACAGGATTCACCGGGGAGCTGTTTTTT.

V usage is TRBV3-1 (or the pseudogene TRBV3-2) and J usage is TRBJ1-2, with D possibly TRBD1 on 6 matching bases. CDR3 length: 14 residues. CDR1 is LGHDT, CDR2 YNNKEL, per germline (reference sequence). V shed 3 bases and J shed 3 bases, with 11 bases lying between them. The CDR3 protein is CASSHEGHYYGYTF. The CDR3 nucleotides are TGTGCCAGCAGCCACGAGGGACACTACTATGGCTACACCTTC.

The chain recombines TRBV5-4 with TRBJ2-3; 11 bases agree with TRBD2. Losses at the gene ends were 1 base for V and 6 bases for J; bases not matched to a gene: 4. Germline V gene data show CDR1 as SGHNT and CDR2 as YYREEE (reference sequence). There are 15 residues in the CDR3. The CDR3 is CASSLSTSGGDTQYF. CDR3 bases: TGTGCCAGCAGCTTGAGTACTAGCGGGGGTGATACGCAGTATTTT.

The genes are TRBV5-8 and TRBJ2-3, with D unresolved. The CDR3 covers 11 residues. The V end lost 3 bases, the J end lost 7 bases, and 6 bases lay between the germline ends. CDR1 is SGHTS and CDR2 is YDEGEE in the germline V gene. The CDR3 sequence: CASSWTNTQYF. The CDR3 bases are TGTGCCAGCAGCTGGACCAATACGCAGTATTTT.

This chain joins TRBV19 and TRBJ1-6; 7 positions match TRBD1. V was clipped by 6 bases and J by 10 bases; unmatched bases: 9. There are 14 residues in the CDR3. Germline V gives CDR1 LNHDA, CDR2 SQIVND (reference sequence). CDR3 in DNA: TGTGCCAGTAGCCGACAGGGACGGGGGTCACCCCTCCACTTT. Translating it yields CASSRQGRGSPLHF.

The chain carries TRBV27 and TRBJ1-5; D gene uncertain. CDR3 size: 12 residues. Germline lookup yields CDR1 MNHEY and CDR2 SMNVEV (reference sequence). The V end was cut by 2 bases, the J end by 6 bases, with 5 bases between. This CDR3 is CASSLIGQPQHF. The CDR3 DNA reads as TGTGCCAGCAGTTTAATAGGTCAGCCCCAGCATTTT.

This chain connects TRBV2 to TRBJ2-7, with D possibly matching TRBD1 (6 bases). With 3 bases removed from V and 6 bases from J, the gap between germline ends came to 9 bases. CDR1 and CDR2 from the germline V gene are SNHLY and FYNNEI. The CDR3 extends over 12 amino acids. In nucleotides, the CDR3 is TGTGCCAGCAGTGATTCAGGGGCCGAGCAGTACTTC. Its translation is CASSDSGAEQYF.

CDR3 coding DNA: TGTGCCAGCATGGGATCTGGAAACACCATATATTTT. Residues: CASMGSGNTIYF. This chain connects TRBV6-5 to TRBJ1-3; no reliable D call. Germline CDR1 is MNHEY and CDR2 is SVGAGI. Trimming cost V 7 bases and J 1 base, with 5 bases left between them. The length of the CDR3 is 12 residues.